The present T cell receptor (beta chain) was sequenced within a study of regulatory T cells in long-lasting Graves disease. Study results and limitations: It was possible that the small sample size reduced accuracy.

There are many counts of this clonotype. The target antigen is unknown. Germline V CDR1 and CDR2: MNHEY, SMNVEV (reference sequence). This CDR3 has 14 residues. Trimming pared 6 bases from V and 4 bases from J, leaving 15 bases between. Arm-PCR of CDR3 regions and iRepertoire HTBI primers were used to build TCR beta libraries. One entry per CDR3 protein results from TCRdb running MiXCR on the multiplex PCR reads. The sample lists about 540,000 distinct CDR3 sequences; about 14% were seen once. Time point given: newly diagnosed GD, antithyroid drugs for less than 3 months. Generation of the TCR library employed RNA extracted from PBMCs. The same sample was also studied in work on T cells in Graves' hyperthyroidism and ophthalmopathy.

The receptor's source is a man aged 25 to 45 with Graves disease. The sample in question was peripheral blood mononuclear cells (PBMCs), obtained at new diagnosis, from a patient treated with antithyroid drugs. The V and J genes are TRBV27 and TRBJ1-1, with D unresolved. The CDR3 DNA sequence: TGTGCCAGCAGCGTTCAGGCTGTCGGCACTGAAGCTTTCTTT. This gives the protein CASSVQAVGTEAFF.